This T cell receptor (beta chain) was identified during a study of T-cell memory formation after mild COVID-19 (dated by TCRdb to the early 2020s). Regarding the complete study: Most TCR sequence clusters were specific to one of the two donors. T-cell clones expanding and contracting after mild COVID-19 in two donors were tracked by longitudinal TCRalpha and TCRbeta repertoire sequencing. The cohort comprised two young, previously healthy adult volunteers, one female and one male. Results and caveats for the whole study, not just this receptor: Clones that contracted from day 15 to 85 showed balanced CD4/CD8 phenotypes, whereas a second wave of clones that expanded from day 15 to 37 leaned towards CD4+. Contracting CD4+ clones were found mainly in CM and EM memory subsets, while CD8+ clones were enriched in EMRA. Some responding clones were detected in pre-infection memory, suggesting pre-existing cross-reactive memory T cells joined the SARS-CoV-2 response. Whether the second-wave clones peaking on day 37 were SARS-CoV-2 specific was not confirmed. The study covered only a couple of mild cases, and larger cohorts including severe cases with pre-infection samples were considered necessary.

The instrument given in TCRdb is Illumina NovaSeq 6000. cDNA libraries for TCRalpha and TCRbeta were prepared by 5'RACE using constant-segment primers, with sample barcodes and unique molecular identifiers added. Trizol reagent was used to extract RNA from every sample. Libraries were amplified in two PCR steps, with a second sample barcode and Illumina TruSeq adapters added in the second step. Libraries were sequenced on an Illumina NovaSeq with 2 x 150 bp paired-end reads. The original methods were these. Reads were demultiplexed and collapsed into UMI-guided consensus sequences with migec v1.2.7. Using mixcr v2.1.11, UMI consensuses were aligned to TRA and TRB V and J templates and then assembled into clonotypes. A clonotype was counted as expanded or contracted only when both edgeR and NoisET called the clonotype significant, with the noise models trained on biological replicates. For edgeR calls, the cutoffs were a false discovery rate-adjusted p below 0.01 and a log2 fold-change threshold of 1. As an exploratory analysis of dynamics, max-normalized trajectories of the 1000 most abundant clonotypes were examined with PCA combined with hierarchical clustering. The CD4 or CD8 phenotype of responding clones was assigned using the separately sequenced CD4+ and CD8+ repertoires. The public reads were reprocessed in TCRdb via fastp at Q25 and MiXCR, keeping in-frame beta chains. Rows are unified per CDR3 protein, each entry keeping the most common DNA and genes. These V and J calls derive from TCRdb rather than the authors' analysis. A total of about 400,000 distinct CDR3 sequences appear in this sample, around 15% of them only once. In total, the top ten clones hold under 25% of the sample.

This clonotype was recorded a few times. This clone's antigen is unknown. No base qualities exist here, and no much larger clone lies one base off it. V is cut by 1 base and J by 9 bases, and the space between the germline ends is 13 bases. The CDR3 goes from the cysteine to the phenylalanine over 14 residues. This entry keeps only the CDR3 DNA: 42 bases, framed from base 1. Via the germline V gene (reference sequence), CDR1 is LGHDT and CDR2 YNNKEL. Ficoll-Paque density gradient centrifugation was used to isolate PBMCs. Sequencing was performed on PBMCs or a T cell subset sorted from them (not recorded which). The sequence was collected from a young man who had mild COVID-19 (a few samples of this study predate the infection). The sample titles of this study are shuffled in the database, so cell type and time point are left out; the donor was told from shared clones. The chain is assembled from TRBV3-1 and TRBJ2-1; TRBD2 might be the D gene, on 5 matching bases. The DNA sequence follows: TGTGCCAGCAGCCAAGCTACTAGTCATCGTGAGCAGTTCTTC. The resulting protein is CASSQATSHREQFF.